The table lists the clone carrying this TCR beta chain with many counts. Its antigen is undetermined. Building of the TCR beta libraries involved iRepertoire HTBI primers and Arm-PCR of CDR3 regions. TCRdb reprocessed the multiplex PCR reads via MiXCR and lists one record per CDR3 protein. The sample lists 400,000 to 500,000 distinct CDR3 sequences; roughly 21% were seen once. The record originates from a study of regulatory T cells in long-lasting Graves disease. About the study: Patients with persistent Graves' disease had over 5 years of antithyroid drugs and persistent TSH receptor antibodies. Overall study results and limits: Favored gene segments in persistent disease were TRBV28, TRBJ1-2 and TRBJ2-5.

Time point: persistent/refractory GD, antithyroid drugs over 5 years with positive TRAb. PBMCs provided the RNA from which the TCR library was made. Each patient gave approximately 9 milliliters of EDTA-anticoagulated peripheral blood. This CDR3 is built from 14 residues. Germline loops: CDR1 MNHEY, CDR2 SVGEGT. J was trimmed by 7 bases and V by 2 bases; bases with no gene match: 5. Material: peripheral blood mononuclear cells (PBMCs), obtained when the disease was refractory, from a patient treated with antithyroid drugs. The chain employs TRBV6-2 or TRBV6-3 and TRBJ1-5; TRBD1 matches at 7 bases. The receptor was isolated from a female donor with Graves disease. CDR3 coding DNA: TGTGCCAGCAGTTACCCCCGACAGGGCCAGCCCCAGCATTTT. As protein: CASSYPRQGQPQHF.